This T cell receptor beta chain was recovered during a study of T cell responses to AZD1222 COVID-19 vaccine. Whole-study results and caveats: Two AZD1222 administrations were followed by greater Spike-specific TCR breadth and depth.

Data came from immunoSEQ multiplex PCR; TCRdb stores just in-frame clones and leaves some out. The table has 95,000 to 100,000 clones, 90% seen once. Comments on this clone: Its target is not known.

The sample was peripheral blood, taken on day 0 of AZD1222 vaccination. This receptor was obtained from an adult in good health.

The CDR3 here is CASSPGTGGLREQYF. In DNA, the CDR3 is TGTGCCAGCAGTCCCGGGACAGGTGGACTTCGCGAGCAGTACTTC. This sequence joins TRBV27 and TRBJ2-7; 8 positions match TRBD1. J lost 6 bases, V lost 5 bases, and 12 bases had no gene match. The CDR3 is 15 residues long. Germline V gene data show CDR1 as MNHEY and CDR2 as SMNVEV (reference sequence).